One and the same sample provided the 4 T cell receptor beta chains below, sequenced in a study of blood T cell repertoires in COVID-19 (dated by TCRdb to the early 2020s). The library was built by means of the immunoSEQ multiplex PCR assay. TCRdb provides this immuneACCESS table in a form limited to in-frame rearrangements. Some clones are lacking; in checked studies, under half of them reflect an unresolved V gene, and why the rest are absent is not known. This sample lists roughly 150,000 clones; roughly 78% were detected once. Under 20% of the sample is taken by the ten largest. The sequenced sample was PBMCs or T cells enriched from blood (not recorded which). These receptors came from a woman between 70 and 85 years old in a cohort exposed to, infected with or recovered from COVID-19 (not recorded which).

V and J are TRBV11-2 and TRBJ1-1, with D unresolved. The CDR3 sequence is 15 residues long. V lost 5 bases to trimming and J lost 12 bases, with 25 bases between them. Per the germline V gene, CDR1 is SGHAT and CDR2 is FQNNGV. The CDR3 DNA sequence: TGTGCCAGCAGCGCCAATCCCGGGATCCCGAAGCCGCCTTTCTTT. Its protein product is CASSANPGIPKPPFF.

The gene calls are TRBV20-1 and TRBJ1-2; no clear D. The CDR3 sequence is 10 residues long. Germline V gives CDR1 DFQATT, CDR2 SNEGSKA (reference sequence). V lost 1 base and J lost 10, with 7 bases in between. In DNA, the CDR3 is TGCAGTGCTAGAGTTCCAGACTACACCTTC. Protein sequence: CSARVPDYTF.

This chain links TRBV28 with TRBJ2-7; D perhaps matches TRBD1 (6 bases). Germline values: CDR1 MDHEN, CDR2 SYDVKM. CDR3 size: 12 residues. The V end was cut by 5 bases, the J end by 8 bases, with 13 bases between. The CDR3 DNA is TGTGCCAGCAGTAGGGACACAACAAAGCAGTACTTC. This codes for CASSRDTTKQYF.

The V and J genes are TRBV11-1 and TRBJ2-7; 7 bases match TRBD1. This CDR3 has 14 amino acids. J lost 0 bases, V lost 5 bases, and 4 bases had no gene match. Germline V gene data show CDR1 as SGHAT and CDR2 as FQDESV (reference sequence). This CDR3 is CASSRDSPSYEQYF. DNA for the CDR3: TGTGCCAGCAGCCGGGACAGTCCCTCCTACGAGCAGTACTTC.